The present TCR beta chain was sequenced within a study of OX40 agonist ivuxolimab in advanced cancers. The overall study: Patients were dosed with the agonistic anti-OX40 (CD134) antibody ivuxolimab. One patient with hepatocellular carcinoma and two with cutaneous melanoma, three in all, had partial responses.

CDR3 length: 13 residues. V lost 5 bases, J lost 3 bases, and 10 bases lay in between. CDR1 is MNHEY and CDR2 is SMNVEV in the germline V gene (reference sequence). A few counts support this clone. Its matching antigen is unknown. Here immunoSEQ multiplex PCR was the method, and the copy in TCRdb shows in-frame clones only, minus some. The sample carries approximately 96,000 clones, less than 95% recorded once. Study results and caveats: The 0.1-3.0 mg/kg partial responders had among the lowest clonal expansion. At doses 0.1 to 3.0 mg/kg, CD4+ and CD8+ clones expanded.

The sequences come from CD4+ or CD8+ T cells sorted from blood, collected in a trial of the OX40 agonist ivuxolimab. The chain joins TRBV27 to TRBJ1-2, with D hard to call. The receptor comes from an adult with an advanced solid tumor such as melanoma, head and neck, liver or kidney cancer. The CDR3 sequence: CASSPTMDYGYTF. The DNA of the CDR3 is TGTGCCAGCAGTCCAACGATGGACTATGGCTACACCTTC.